This T cell receptor (beta chain) originates from a study of patients and donors after allogeneic stem cell transplantation. Trimming removed 5 bases from V and 5 bases from J; junction bases left unmatched: 10. In germline, CDR1 is DFQATT, CDR2 SNEGSKA (reference sequence). The CDR3 is 17 amino acids. Each CDR3 protein gets one entry after TCRdb re-called the RT-PCR reads with MiXCR. The sample carries some 960,000 distinct CDR3 sequences, roughly 17% recorded once. This clonotype was obtained from a human donor who was either an allogeneic HSCT recipient or a stem cell or donor lymphocyte infusion donor (not recorded which). It is not recorded whose cells these are; they may come from a transplant donor. The sequenced sample was blood, either unsorted or a sorted T cell fraction (not recorded which). The J gene is TRBJ2-3, the V gene TRBV20-1, with 16 bases that match TRBD2. The CDR3 coding sequence is TGCAGTGCTCCGGGACTAGCGGGAGGGCCCGCGAGAGATACGCAGTATTTT. Its translation is CSAPGLAGGPARDTQYF.